In this sample, the clone carrying this T cell receptor (beta chain) turned up a few times. As yet, its antigen is unknown. TCRdb analysed the reads with MiXCR anew, one entry per CDR3 protein. The sample lists some 220,000 distinct CDR3 sequences, roughly an eighth occurring once. This record comes from a study of T cell repertoires in cytomegalovirus infection. Overall study findings and caveats: Of the TCR beta families, the public ones yielded a cumulative frequency that identified carriers of CMV plus the relevant HLA.

Per germline, CDR1 SNHLY and CDR2 FYNNEI. This CDR3 has 14 amino acids. V gave up 0 bases and J gave up 3 bases, with 9 bases separating them. This rearrangement joins TRBV2 to TRBJ2-7; a possible D gene is TRBD2 (6 bases). The receptor was derived from a human donor in good health (CMV status not recorded). Some clones in this sample may be carry-over from other donors' samples. Sequencing was carried out using PBMCs. Written as DNA, the CDR3 is TGTGCCAGCAGTGAAGCGGGGGGTTACTACGAGCAGTACTTC. This codes for CASSEAGGYYEQYF.